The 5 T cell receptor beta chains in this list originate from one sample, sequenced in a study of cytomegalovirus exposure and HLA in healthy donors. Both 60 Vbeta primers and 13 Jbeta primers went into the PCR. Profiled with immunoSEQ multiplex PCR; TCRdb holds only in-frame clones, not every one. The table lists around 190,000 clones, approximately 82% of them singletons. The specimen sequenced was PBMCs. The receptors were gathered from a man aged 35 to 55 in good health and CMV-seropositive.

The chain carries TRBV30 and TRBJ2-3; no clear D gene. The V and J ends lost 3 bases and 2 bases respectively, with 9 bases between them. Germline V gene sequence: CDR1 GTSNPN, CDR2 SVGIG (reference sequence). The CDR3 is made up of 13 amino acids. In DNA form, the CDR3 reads TGTGCCTGGAGGGGCAGTTCCACAGATACGCAGTATTTT. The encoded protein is CAWRGSSTDTQYF.

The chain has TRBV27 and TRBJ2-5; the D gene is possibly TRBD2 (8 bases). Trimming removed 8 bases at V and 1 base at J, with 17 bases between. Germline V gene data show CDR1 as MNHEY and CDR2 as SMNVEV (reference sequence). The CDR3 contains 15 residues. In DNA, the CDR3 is TGTGCCAGCTCCGGGAGGGGGCTTATCCAAGAGACCCAGTACTTC. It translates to CASSGRGLIQETQYF.

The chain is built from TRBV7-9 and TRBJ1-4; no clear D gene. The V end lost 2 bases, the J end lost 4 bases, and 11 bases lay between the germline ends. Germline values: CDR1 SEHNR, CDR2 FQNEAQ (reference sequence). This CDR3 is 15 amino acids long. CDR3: CASSLLRIGNEKLFF. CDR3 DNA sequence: TGTGCCAGCAGCTTACTCAGGATTGGTAATGAAAAACTGTTTTTT.

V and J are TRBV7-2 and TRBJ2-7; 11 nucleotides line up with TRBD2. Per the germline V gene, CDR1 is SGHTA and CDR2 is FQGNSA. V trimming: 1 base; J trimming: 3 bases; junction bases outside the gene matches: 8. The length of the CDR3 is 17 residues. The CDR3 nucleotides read TGTGCCAGCAGCTTAGGCGGGACTAGCGGAGCCGTCTACGAGCAGTACTTC. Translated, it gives CASSLGGTSGAVYEQYF.

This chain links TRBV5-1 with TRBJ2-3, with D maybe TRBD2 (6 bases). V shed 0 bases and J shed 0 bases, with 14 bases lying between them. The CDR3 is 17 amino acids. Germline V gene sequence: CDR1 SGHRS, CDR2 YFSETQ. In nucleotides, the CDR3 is TGCGCCAGCAGCTTGGCCGGTAGCGGTCCTAGCACAGATACGCAGTATTTT. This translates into CASSLAGSGPSTDTQYF.